This is a list of T cell receptor beta chains from one sample in a study of blood T cell repertoires in COVID-19. Assay: immunoSEQ multiplex PCR; the TCRdb copy retains only in-frame clones and omits some. The profile shows approximately 160,000 clones, 80% of them singletons. Sequenced material: PBMCs or T cells enriched from blood (not recorded which). The source of these receptors is a man in his forties who had recovered from COVID-19. CDR3s leave out the opening cysteine and the closing phenylalanine or tryptophan. Each record gives: V gene, CDR3 protein.

TRBV11-2 ASSWTRDGTQY
TRBV27 ASSLGAAGKNTGELF
TRBV21-1 ASIPGQNLTNYGYT
TRBV5-4 ASSLSGQGPLFGTDTQY
TRBV27 ASSSRTENTQY
TRBV29-1 SVSTPDSQF
TRBV3-1/TRBV3-2 ASSQGMATEAF
TRBV6-6 ASSYRDEQF
TRBV29-1 SVRAGNTDTQY
TRBV19 ASSMVSSYEQY
TRBV12-3/TRBV12-4 ASSLFSEAF
TRBV18 ASSPQARGQAGGGELF
TRBV13 ASSKVAVQETQY
TRBV9 ASSAGLADTQY
TRBV7-2 ASSQRGLYNEQF
TRBV28 ASSFLAGIPYEQY
TRBV4-1 ASSQIPQGPSSYNSPLH
TRBV7-9 ASSFLAATGELF
TRBV6-5 ASSLGGGRRNEQF
TRBV7-6 ASSLEITSALYEQF
TRBV3-1/TRBV3-2 ASSPRREYTEAF
TRBV7-8 ASSYLPGTGTQPQH
TRBV12-3/TRBV12-4 ASSSGGNTEAF
TRBV27 ASSSGTGAHEQF
TRBV5-4 ASSTDQGWDYGYT
TRBV12-3/TRBV12-4 ASSFGGVTEAF
TRBV5-4 ASSLGWTGSGANVLT
TRBV7-9 ASSLEGWSTDTQY
TRBV7-8 ASSKRTSGGAVTDTQY